This T cell receptor (beta chain) was identified in a study of T-cell memory formation after mild COVID-19. TCRdb reanalysed the 5' RACE reads using MiXCR and keeps one entry per CDR3 protein. The data show 290,000 or so distinct CDR3 sequences, less than 20% seen once. This clonotype was observed a handful of times. This CDR3 has 15 amino acids. V lost 3 bases, J lost 2 bases, and 14 bases lay in between. Germline V CDR1 and CDR2: SGHTA, FQGTGA. Material: PBMCs or a T cell subset sorted from them (not recorded which). The V call is TRBV7-3, the J call TRBJ2-7, with a possible D match to TRBD1 (7 bases). This TCR derives from a young man who had mild COVID-19 (a few samples of this study predate the infection). Cell type and time point are not known. The CDR3 spells CASSLRRGTAYEQYF. DNA for the CDR3: TGTGCCAGCAGCTTGAGGAGGGGGACAGCCTACGAGCAGTACTTC.